The 10 T cell receptor beta chains given below trace back to one sample, sequenced in a study of response to subunit inactivated influenza vaccine. TCRdb re-analysed the RT-PCR reads in MiXCR, keeping a single row per CDR3 protein. The data show around 650,000 distinct CDR3 sequences, approximately 14% seen once. This specimen consisted of PBMCs from blood, obtained 12 days after vaccination. These receptors were collected from a man aged 45-65 years who received an inactivated influenza vaccine.

J is TRBJ1-3 and V is TRBV7-9; D unresolved. This CDR3 has 14 residues. Germline V gene sequence: CDR1 SEHNR, CDR2 FQNEAQ (reference sequence). Trimming took off 5 bases at V and 0 bases at J, with 8 bases between the two ends. The chain's CDR3 is CASSGELSGNTIYF. In DNA, the CDR3 is TGTGCCAGCAGCGGGGAACTCTCTGGAAACACCATATATTTT.

This rearrangement joins TRBV29-1 to TRBJ2-1, with D possibly TRBD2 on 6 matching bases. In germline, CDR1 is SQVTM, CDR2 ANQGSEA. V was shortened by 1 base and J by 1 base, with 14 bases between the two germline ends. The CDR3 consists of 16 residues. CDR3 in amino acids: CSVEAGGTESYNEQFF. The CDR3, as DNA: TGCAGCGTTGAAGCCGGGGGTACAGAGTCCTACAATGAGCAGTTCTTC.

The chain carries TRBV6-2 or TRBV6-3 and TRBJ2-1; no clear D gene. CDR3 length: 14 amino acids. The ends were cut back, 2 bases at V and 3 bases at J, with 8 bases in the middle. Per the germline V gene, CDR1 is MNHEY and CDR2 is SVGEGT. CDR3 protein: CASSYRSYYNEQFF. The CDR3 DNA reads TGTGCCAGCAGTTACCGTAGCTACTACAATGAGCAGTTCTTC.

This clonotype was picked up a small number of times. The chain combines TRBV19 with TRBJ2-3, with 7 bases matching TRBD1. Germline assignment: CDR1 LNHDA and CDR2 SQIVND (reference sequence). With 6 bases clipped from V and 2 bases from J, the junction kept 2 bases outside the gene matches. The CDR3 sequence is 13 residues long. The CDR3 nucleotides are TGTGCCAGTAGGGACAGGAACACAGATACGCAGTATTTT. This gives the protein CASRDRNTDTQYF.

The chain carries TRBV9 and TRBJ2-7, with 8 bases lining up with TRBD2. This CDR3 spans 14 amino acids. V lost 0 bases, J lost 4 bases, and 3 bases stayed unmatched. The germline V gene encodes CDR1 SGDLS and CDR2 YYNGEE. CDR3 DNA sequence: TGTGCCAGCAGCGTAGAGTTAGCGGGGTACGAGCAGTACTTC. It codes for CASSVELAGYEQYF.

The table lists this clonotype with many counts. V and J are TRBV4-2 and TRBJ2-1; 8 bases map to TRBD2. The CDR3 runs to 16 residues. J lost 7 bases, V lost 0 bases, and 8 bases had no gene match. The V gene's germline CDR1 is LGHNA and CDR2 YNFKEQ. The CDR3: CASSQEYSGGLNEQFF. The CDR3 coding sequence is TGTGCCAGCAGCCAAGAATACAGCGGGGGCTTAAATGAGCAGTTCTTC.

Only a few counts were recorded for this clonotype. The rearrangement links TRBV24-1 to TRBJ1-1; D gene unclear. From germline, CDR1 is KGHDR and CDR2 SFDVKD. The V and J ends lost 4 bases and 4 bases respectively, with 6 bases between them. This CDR3 has 12 amino acids. The CDR3 region has the DNA TGTGCCACCAGTGACCATGGCACTGAAGCTTTCTTT. It is translated as CATSDHGTEAFF.

The chain has TRBV20-1 and TRBJ2-5, with D maybe TRBD1 (6 bases). Germline CDR1 and CDR2: DFQATT and SNEGSKA (reference sequence). Trimming cost V 0 bases and J 8 bases, with 19 bases left between them. The CDR3 totals 15 residues. CDR3: CSARDQTGTKRTQYF. Here the CDR3 DNA reads TGCAGTGCTAGAGATCAAACAGGGACCAAGAGAACCCAGTACTTC.

The chain carries TRBV4-3 and TRBJ2-3; no definite D call. CDR1 and CDR2 from the germline V gene are LGHNA and YSLEER. V gave up 2 bases and J gave up 6 bases, with 27 bases separating them. CDR3 length equals 19 residues. CDR3 nucleotide sequence: TGCGCCAGCAGCCAAACCCACAGCTGGTCTAGAGTGGTTCGCGATACGCAGTATTTT. This codes for CASSQTHSWSRVVRDTQYF.

CDR3 loop: CATTIDSGANVLTF. The CDR3 bases are TGTGCCACCACTATAGACTCTGGGGCCAACGTCCTGACTTTC. The chain links TRBV6-2 or TRBV6-3 to TRBJ2-6; D is ambiguous. The length of the CDR3 is 14 residues. Germline V gives CDR1 MNHEY, CDR2 SVGEGT. Trimming took 10 bases from V and 0 from J, leaving 10 bases between them.